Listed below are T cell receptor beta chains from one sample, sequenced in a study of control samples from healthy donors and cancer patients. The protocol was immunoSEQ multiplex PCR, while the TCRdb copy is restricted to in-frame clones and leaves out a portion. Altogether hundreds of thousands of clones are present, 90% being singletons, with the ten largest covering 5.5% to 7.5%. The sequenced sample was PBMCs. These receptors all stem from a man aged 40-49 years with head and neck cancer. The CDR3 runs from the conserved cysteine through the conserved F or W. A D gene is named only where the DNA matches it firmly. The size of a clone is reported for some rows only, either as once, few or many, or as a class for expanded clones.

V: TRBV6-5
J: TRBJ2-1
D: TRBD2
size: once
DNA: TGTGCCAGCAGTTATCCTAGCGGGCGCTCCTACAATGAGCAGTTCTTC
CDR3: CASSYPSGRSYNEQFF

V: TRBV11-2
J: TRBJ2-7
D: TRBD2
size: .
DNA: TGTGCCAGCAGCTTTCGTCGGGGCGGGAGGGCCGACGAGCAGTACTTC
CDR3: CASSFRRGGRADEQYF

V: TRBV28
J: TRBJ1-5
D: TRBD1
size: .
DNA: TGTGCCAGCAGTTTATTGGGACAGGGGGATCAGCCCCAGCATTTT
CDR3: CASSLLGQGDQPQHF

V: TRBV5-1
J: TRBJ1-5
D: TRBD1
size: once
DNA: TGCGCCAGCAGCCCCCAGGGGGCGAATCAGCCCCAGCATTTT
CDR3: CASSPQGANQPQHF

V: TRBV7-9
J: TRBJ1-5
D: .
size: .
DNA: TGTGCCAGCAGCTTAGTGGGGGATCAGCCCCAGCATTTT
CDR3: CASSLVGDQPQHF

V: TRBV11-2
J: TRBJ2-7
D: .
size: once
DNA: TGTGCCAGCAGCTTATTTCTCTACGAGCAGTACTTC
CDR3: CASSLFLYEQYF

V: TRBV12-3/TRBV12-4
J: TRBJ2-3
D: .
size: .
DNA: TGTGCCAGCAGTTTCTCCAGCACAGATACGCAGTATTTT
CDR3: CASSFSSTDTQYF

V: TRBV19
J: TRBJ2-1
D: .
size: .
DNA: TGTGCCAGTACCGGGAACTCCTACAATGAGCAGTTCTTC
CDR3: CASTGNSYNEQFF

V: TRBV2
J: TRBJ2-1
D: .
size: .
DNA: TGTGCCAGCAGTGCCACTCGGGCCGACAATGAGCAGTTCTTC
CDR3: CASSATRADNEQFF

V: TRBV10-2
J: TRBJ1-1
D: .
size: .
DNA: TGCGCCAGCAGACGGGGTCGAAGAAACACTGAAGCTTTCTTT
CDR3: CASRRGRRNTEAFF

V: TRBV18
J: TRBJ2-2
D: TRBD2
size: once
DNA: TGTGCCAGCAATGCGGGGGTGTTCAACACCGGGGAGCTGTTTTTT
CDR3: CASNAGVFNTGELFF

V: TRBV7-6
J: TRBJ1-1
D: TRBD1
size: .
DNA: TGTGCCAGCAGCTCGGACAGGGGGTTAACTGAAGCTTTCTTT
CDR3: CASSSDRGLTEAFF

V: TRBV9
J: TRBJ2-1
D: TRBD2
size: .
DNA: TGTGCCAGCAGCGGGGGACTACAGTTCAATGAGCAGTTCTTC
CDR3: CASSGGLQFNEQFF

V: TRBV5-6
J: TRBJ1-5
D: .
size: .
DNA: TGTGCCAGCAGCTTCCAAATGGGGGCCGGTGGACAGCCCCAGCATTTT
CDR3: CASSFQMGAGGQPQHF

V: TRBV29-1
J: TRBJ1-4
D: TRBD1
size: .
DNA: TGCAGCGGACGAACAGGGGATGAAAAACTGTTTTTT
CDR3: CSGRTGDEKLFF

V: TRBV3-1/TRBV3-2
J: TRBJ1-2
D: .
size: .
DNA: TGTGCCAGCAGCCCTGAAATGGACGGGTATGGCTACACCTTC
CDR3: CASSPEMDGYGYTF

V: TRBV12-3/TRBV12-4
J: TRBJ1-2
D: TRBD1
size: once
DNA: TGTGCCAGTTCGACAGGGGATAACTATGGCTACACCTTC
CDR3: CASSTGDNYGYTF

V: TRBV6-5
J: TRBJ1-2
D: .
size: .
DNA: TGTGCCAGCAGTTACTCGAGAGGGTCGCATGGCTACACCTTC
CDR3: CASSYSRGSHGYTF

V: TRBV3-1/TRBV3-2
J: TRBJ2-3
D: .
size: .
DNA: TGTGCCAGCAGCCAAGACATAGCGACGCAGTATTTT
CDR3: CASSQDIATQYF

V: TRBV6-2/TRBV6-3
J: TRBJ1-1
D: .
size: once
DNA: TGTGCCAGCAGTTACACCAGGGTTAACACTGAAGCTTTCTTT
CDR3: CASSYTRVNTEAFF

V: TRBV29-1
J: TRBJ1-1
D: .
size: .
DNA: TGCAGCGTTGTCTCCTGGGGCACTGAAGCTTTCTTT
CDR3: CSVVSWGTEAFF

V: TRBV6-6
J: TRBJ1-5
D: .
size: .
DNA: TGTGCCAGCAAGACCGGGACATGGGATCAGCCCCAGCATTTT
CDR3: CASKTGTWDQPQHF

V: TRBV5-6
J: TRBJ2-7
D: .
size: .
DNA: TGTGCCAGCAGCTTCAGGGATGAGCAGTACTTC
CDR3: CASSFRDEQYF

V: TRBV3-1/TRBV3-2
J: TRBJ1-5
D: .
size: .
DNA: TGTGCCAGCAGCCTGGACAGAACCCAGGGGCAGCCCCAGCATTTT
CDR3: CASSLDRTQGQPQHF

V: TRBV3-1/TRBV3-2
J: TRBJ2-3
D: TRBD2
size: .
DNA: TGTGCCAGCAGCCAAGATCTAGCGGGAGTGCGGAAAACAGATACGCAGTATTTT
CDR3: CASSQDLAGVRKTDTQYF

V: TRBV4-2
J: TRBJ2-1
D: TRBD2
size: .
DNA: TGTGCCAGCAGCCCGGGCGGGGGGGGCCTGGGTGAGCAGTTCTTC
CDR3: CASSPGGGGLGEQFF

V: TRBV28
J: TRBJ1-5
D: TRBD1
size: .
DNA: TGTGCCAGCAGTCGCCCGGGACAGCCGAGGGACCAGCCCCAGCATTTT
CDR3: CASSRPGQPRDQPQHF

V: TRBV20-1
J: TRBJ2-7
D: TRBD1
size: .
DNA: TGCAGTGCTAGTCTCGACAGGGACACCTACGAGCAGTACTTC
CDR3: CSASLDRDTYEQYF

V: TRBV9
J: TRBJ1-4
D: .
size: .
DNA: TGTGCCAGCTCCCGGGACCCCGGAGCTAATGAAAAACTGTTTTTT
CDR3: CASSRDPGANEKLFF

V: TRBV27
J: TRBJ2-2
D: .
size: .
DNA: TGTGCCAGCAGTTCGTACAGGGCCGGGGAGCTGTTTTTT
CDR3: CASSSYRAGELFF

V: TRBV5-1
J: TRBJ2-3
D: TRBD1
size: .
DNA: TGCGCCAGCAGTCTGGGGGCAGGGGGCTTTACAGATACGCAGTATTTT
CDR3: CASSLGAGGFTDTQYF

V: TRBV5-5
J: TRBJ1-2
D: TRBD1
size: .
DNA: TGTGCCAGCAGCTTGGAACCCACGGGACAGGGTATAGATGGCTACACCTTC
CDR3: CASSLEPTGQGIDGYTF

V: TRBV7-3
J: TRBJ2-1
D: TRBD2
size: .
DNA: TGTGCCAGCAGCTCCCGCCCAGCGGGAGTCGATGAGCAGTTCTTC
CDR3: CASSSRPAGVDEQFF

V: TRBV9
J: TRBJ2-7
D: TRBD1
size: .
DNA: TGTGCCAGCAGCCCCTCCGGGACAGGGGGCTACGAGCAGTACTTC
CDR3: CASSPSGTGGYEQYF

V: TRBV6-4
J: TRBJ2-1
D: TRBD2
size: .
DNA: TGTGCCAGCAGTGTCGGACTAGCGGGAGTTGAGCAGTTCTTC
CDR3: CASSVGLAGVEQFF

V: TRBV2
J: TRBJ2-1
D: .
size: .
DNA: TGTGCCAGCAGTGTGGGCCTAGGGCAATACAATGAGCAGTTCTTC
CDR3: CASSVGLGQYNEQFF

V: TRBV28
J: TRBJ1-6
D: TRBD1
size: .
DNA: TGTGCCAGCAGTTCCCCGACCGGGACAGGGTCTTCACCCCTCCACTTT
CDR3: CASSSPTGTGSSPLHF

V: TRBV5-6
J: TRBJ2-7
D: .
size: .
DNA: TGTGCCAGCAGCTCGAGACAAATCTACGAGCAGTACTTC
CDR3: CASSSRQIYEQYF

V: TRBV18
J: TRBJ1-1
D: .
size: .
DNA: TGTGCCAGCAAATCCCAGGGGAACACTGAAGCTTTCTTT
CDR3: CASKSQGNTEAFF

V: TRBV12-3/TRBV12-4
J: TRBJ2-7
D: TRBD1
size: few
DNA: TGTGCCAGCAGTTTAGGGACAGGGGAGGAGCAGTACTTC
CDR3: CASSLGTGEEQYF

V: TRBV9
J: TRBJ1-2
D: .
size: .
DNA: TGTGCCAGCAGCGACGCGATGGGGGCGGCTGGCTACACCTTC
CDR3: CASSDAMGAAGYTF

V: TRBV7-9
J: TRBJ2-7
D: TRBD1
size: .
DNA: TGTGCCAGCAGTTTCTCCCGGGACAGGGTCTCCTACGAGCAGTACTTC
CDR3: CASSFSRDRVSYEQYF

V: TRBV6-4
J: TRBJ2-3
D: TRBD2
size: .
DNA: TGTGCCAGCAGTGACAGCGGGGGATTCACAGATACGCAGTATTTT
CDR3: CASSDSGGFTDTQYF

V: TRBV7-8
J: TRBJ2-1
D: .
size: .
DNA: TGTGCCAGCAGCGAACAGGATCCTACCTACAATGAGCAGTTCTTC
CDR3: CASSEQDPTYNEQFF

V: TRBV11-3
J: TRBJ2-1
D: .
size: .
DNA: TGTGCCAGCAGCTTAGGGGGTTCCTACAATGAGCAGTTCTTC
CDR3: CASSLGGSYNEQFF

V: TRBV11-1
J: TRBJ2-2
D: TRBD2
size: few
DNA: TGTGCCAGCACCGGCGGGAGAGACACCGGGGAGCTGTTTTTT
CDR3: CASTGGRDTGELFF

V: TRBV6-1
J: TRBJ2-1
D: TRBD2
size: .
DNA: TGTGCCAGCAGTCCCCTGGCGGGAGCCTACAATGAGCAGTTCTTC
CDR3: CASSPLAGAYNEQFF

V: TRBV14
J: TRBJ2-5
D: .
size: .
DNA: TGTGCCAGCAGCCAGCTCACAGCCCAAGAGACCCAGTACTTC
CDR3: CASSQLTAQETQYF

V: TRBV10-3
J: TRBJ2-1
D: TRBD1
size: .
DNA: TGTGCCATCAGTGAAGGGACAGGGGGATCCTATGAGCAGTTCTTC
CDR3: CAISEGTGGSYEQFF

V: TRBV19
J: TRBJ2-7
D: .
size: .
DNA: TGTGCCAGCAGCCCGGCGGTCGGGATCGCTTCCTACGAGCAGTACTTC
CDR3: CASSPAVGIASYEQYF

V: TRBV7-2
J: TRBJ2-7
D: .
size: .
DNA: TGTGCCAGCAGCTTAATCGGGGCAAACTACGAGCAGTACTTC
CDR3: CASSLIGANYEQYF

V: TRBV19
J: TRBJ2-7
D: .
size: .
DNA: TGTGCCAGTAGTATAGGGGAGGACGAGCAGTACTTC
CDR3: CASSIGEDEQYF

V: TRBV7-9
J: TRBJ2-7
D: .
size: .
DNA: TGTGCCAGCAGCCTCACCTCCTACGAGCAGTACTTC
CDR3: CASSLTSYEQYF

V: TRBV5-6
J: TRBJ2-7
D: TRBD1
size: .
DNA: TGTGCCAGCAGCCGGACAGGGAACGACTACGAGCAGTACTTC
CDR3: CASSRTGNDYEQYF